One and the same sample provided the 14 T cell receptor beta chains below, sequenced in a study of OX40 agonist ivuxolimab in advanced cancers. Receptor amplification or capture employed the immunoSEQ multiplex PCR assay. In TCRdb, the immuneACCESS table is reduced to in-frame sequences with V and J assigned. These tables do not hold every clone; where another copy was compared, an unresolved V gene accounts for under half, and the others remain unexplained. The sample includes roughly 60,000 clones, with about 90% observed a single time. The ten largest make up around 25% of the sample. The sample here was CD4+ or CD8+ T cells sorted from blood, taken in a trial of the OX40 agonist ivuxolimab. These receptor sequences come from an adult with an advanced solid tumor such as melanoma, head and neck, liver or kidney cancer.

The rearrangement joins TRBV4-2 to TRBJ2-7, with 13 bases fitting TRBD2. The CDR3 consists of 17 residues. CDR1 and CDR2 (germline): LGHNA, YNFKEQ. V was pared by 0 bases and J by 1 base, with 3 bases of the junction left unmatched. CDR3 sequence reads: CASSQEAGLAGSYEQYF. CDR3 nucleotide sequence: TGTGCCAGCAGCCAAGAGGCGGGACTAGCGGGATCCTACGAGCAGTACTTC.

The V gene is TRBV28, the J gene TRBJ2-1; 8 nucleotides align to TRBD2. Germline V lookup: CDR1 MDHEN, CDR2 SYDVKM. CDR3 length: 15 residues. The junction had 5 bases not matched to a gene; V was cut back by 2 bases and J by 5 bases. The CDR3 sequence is CASSLSPGGHNEQFF. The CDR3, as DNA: TGTGCCAGCAGTTTAAGCCCGGGGGGGCACAATGAGCAGTTCTTC.

The CDR3: CASSRLRDTWNTEAFF. The CDR3 coding sequence is TGTGCCAGCAGCCGTCTTCGGGACACCTGGAACACTGAAGCTTTCTTT. This rearrangement joins TRBV11-3 to TRBJ1-1; a weak D match, TRBD1 (6 bases). Germline loops: CDR1 SGHNT, CDR2 YENEEA. The CDR3 totals 16 residues. Trimming shortened V by 5 bases and J by 1 base, and 17 bases separated the two germline ends.

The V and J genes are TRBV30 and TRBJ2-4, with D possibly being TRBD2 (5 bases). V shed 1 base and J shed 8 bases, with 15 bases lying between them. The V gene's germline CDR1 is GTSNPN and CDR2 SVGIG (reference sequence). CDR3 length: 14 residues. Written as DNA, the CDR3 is TGTGCCTGGAGTGCCGTTGGAGCGGTCGACATTCAGTACTTC. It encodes CAWSAVGAVDIQYF.

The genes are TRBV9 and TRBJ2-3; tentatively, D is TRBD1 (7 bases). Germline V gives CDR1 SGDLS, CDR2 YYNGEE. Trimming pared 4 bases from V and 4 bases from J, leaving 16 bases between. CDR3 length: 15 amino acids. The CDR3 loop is CASSPGGLGADTQYF. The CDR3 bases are TGTGCCAGCAGCCCAGGGGGGCTGGGAGCAGATACGCAGTATTTT.

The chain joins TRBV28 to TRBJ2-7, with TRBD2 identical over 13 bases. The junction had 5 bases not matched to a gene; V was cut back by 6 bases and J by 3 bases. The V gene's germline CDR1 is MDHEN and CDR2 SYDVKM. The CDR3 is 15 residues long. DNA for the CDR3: TGTGCCAGCAGCCCTCGGACTAGCGGGGGCTACGAGCAGTACTTC. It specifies CASSPRTSGGYEQYF.

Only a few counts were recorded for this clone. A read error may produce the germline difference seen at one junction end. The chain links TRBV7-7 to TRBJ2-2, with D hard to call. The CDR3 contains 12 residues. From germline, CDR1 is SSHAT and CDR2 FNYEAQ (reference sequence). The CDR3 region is CASSSSSGELFF. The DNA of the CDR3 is TGTGCTAGCAGCTCCAGTTCCGGGGAGCTGTTTTTT.

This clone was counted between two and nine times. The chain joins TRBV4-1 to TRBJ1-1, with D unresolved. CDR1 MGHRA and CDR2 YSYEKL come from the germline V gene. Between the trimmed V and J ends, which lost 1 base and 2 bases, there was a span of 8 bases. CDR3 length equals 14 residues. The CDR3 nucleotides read TGCGCCAGCAGCCAAGTAAAACGAAACACTGAAGCTTTCTTT. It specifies CASSQVKRNTEAFF.

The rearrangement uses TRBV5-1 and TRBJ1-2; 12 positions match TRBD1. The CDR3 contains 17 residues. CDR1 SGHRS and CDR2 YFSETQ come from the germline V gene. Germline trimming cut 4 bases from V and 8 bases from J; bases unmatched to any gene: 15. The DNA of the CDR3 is TGCGCCAGCAGCCTAATGAGCCTGGGACAGGGGGCGTTAGGCTACACCTTC. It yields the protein CASSLMSLGQGALGYTF.

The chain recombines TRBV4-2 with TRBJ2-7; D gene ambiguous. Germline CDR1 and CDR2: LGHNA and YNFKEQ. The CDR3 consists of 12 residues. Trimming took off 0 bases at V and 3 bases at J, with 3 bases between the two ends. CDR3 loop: CASSQDGYEQYF. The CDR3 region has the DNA TGTGCCAGCAGCCAAGATGGCTACGAGCAGTACTTC.

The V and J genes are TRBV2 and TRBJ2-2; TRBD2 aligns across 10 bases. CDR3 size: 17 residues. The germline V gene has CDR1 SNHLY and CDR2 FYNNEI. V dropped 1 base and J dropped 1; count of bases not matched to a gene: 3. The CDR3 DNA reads TGTGCCAGCAGTGAAGGACTAGCGGGTCTGAACACCGGGGAGCTGTTTTTT. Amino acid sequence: CASSEGLAGLNTGELFF.

In nucleotides, the CDR3 is TGCGCCAGCAGCTTGGCCCCGGGTCGGGAGGCTTTCTTT. Protein product: CASSLAPGREAFF. The V gene is TRBV5-1, the J gene TRBJ1-1; D gene unclear. Germline V gene sequence: CDR1 SGHRS, CDR2 YFSETQ. This CDR3 is built from 13 residues. V was cut by 0 bases and J by 11 bases, with 14 bases left in between.

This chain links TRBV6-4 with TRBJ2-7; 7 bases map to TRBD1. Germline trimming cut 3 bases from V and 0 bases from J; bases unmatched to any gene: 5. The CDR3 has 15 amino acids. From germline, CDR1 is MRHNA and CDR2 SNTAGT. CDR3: CASSEAGGSSYEQYF. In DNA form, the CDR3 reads TGTGCCAGCAGTGAAGCAGGGGGTAGCTCCTACGAGCAGTACTTC.

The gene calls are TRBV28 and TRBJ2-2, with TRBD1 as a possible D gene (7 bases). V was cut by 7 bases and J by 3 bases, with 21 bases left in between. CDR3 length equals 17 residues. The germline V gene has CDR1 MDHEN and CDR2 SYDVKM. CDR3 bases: TGTGCCAGCATCATGAGGAGGGGGCGCAGGGACACCGGGGAGCTGTTTTTT. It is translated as CASIMRRGRRDTGELFF.